The sequence of this TCR beta chain was determined in a study of cytomegalovirus exposure and HLA in healthy donors. Study results and caveats: Productive status was seen about 90% or about 30% of the time for most TCR beta V segments in an earlier analysis. Serostatus for CMV was the only available immune exposure information. By HLA locus, TCR association rates varied in a later analysis, with DRB1 showing the most and HLA-C the fewest.

Deletions cut 1 base from V and 0 bases from J, with 13 bases between. This CDR3 is 16 amino acids long. Germline V gene sequence: CDR1 MGHRA, CDR2 YSYEKL. With regard to this clone: What it recognizes is unknown.

60 Vbeta and 13 Jbeta primers were used in PCR. Sequencing used immunoSEQ multiplex PCR; TCRdb keeps in-frame clones, though not all of them. The sample gives about 62,000 clones, about 71% of which show up once; over 7.5% is in the top ten. J is TRBJ2-7 and V is TRBV4-1; tentatively, D is TRBD2 (7 bases). The sample taken for sequencing was PBMCs. This clonotype was obtained from a man in his sixties in good health and CMV-seropositive. The CDR3: CASSQVGASGSYEQYF. The CDR3 region has the DNA TGCGCCAGCAGCCAAGTGGGGGCTAGCGGCTCCTACGAGCAGTACTTC.